This T cell receptor beta chain emerged from a study of blood T cell repertoires in COVID-19. Overall study: Samples came from the United States, Italy and Spain, spanning acute and convalescent COVID-19.

Authors' data handling: Estimates of nucleated cell counts were drawn from the amplification of reference gene primers. Repertoires were generated with immunoSEQ multiplex PCR, while TCRdb's copy carries only in-frame clones and drops some. V and J calls and clone size are as listed in that table; D and trimming were resolved from the DNA. The sample carries 200,000 to 250,000 clones, approximately 82% recorded once. Germline CDR1 SQVTM, CDR2 ANQGSEA. The junction had 8 bases not matched to a gene; V was cut back by 6 bases and J by 7 bases. There are 14 residues in the CDR3. The chain links TRBV29-1 to TRBJ2-1; 11 bases are shared with TRBD2. The TCR was taken from a middle-aged man with active or convalescent COVID-19. Sequencing input: peripheral blood. CDR3: CSVPLAGGLNEQFF. In DNA, the CDR3 is TGCAGCGTACCCCTAGCGGGGGGATTGAATGAGCAGTTCTTC.